Given below is one TCR beta chain in context. Its antigen is undetermined. Next came a second PCR, run for about 6 to 12 cycles, which used a sample-barcoded 5' primer along with a J-beta primer mix. TCRdb ran MiXCR on the 5' RACE reads and lists one entry per CDR3 protein. The table lists more than 900,000 distinct CDR3 sequences, almost 30% of them singletons. The data were obtained in a study of blood T cells in healthy people across ages. Broader study findings: Age showed a roughly linear inverse relationship with TCR beta diversity per million T cells.

Each sample provided at least 5.5 micrograms of extracted total RNA. This same sample was also taken into another study, of T cells of mothers and their children. From that second work: In both related and unrelated pairs, TCR recombination output is shaped similarly by thymic selection. The study found slightly higher but non-significant overlap in related versus unrelated mother-child pairs.

The sequenced sample was blood. This sequence was found in a woman aged 40-49 years in good health.

This chain's CDR3 is CAAGSQSEKLFF. The DNA of the CDR3 is TGTGCCGCCGGATCCCAGAGTGAAAAACTGTTTTTT. V gene TRBV27 combines with J gene TRBJ1-4; D not certain. Between the trimmed V and J ends, which lost 11 bases and 7 bases, there was a span of 14 bases. The germline CDR1 and CDR2 sequences are MNHEY and SMNVEV (reference sequence). The CDR3 length is 12 residues.